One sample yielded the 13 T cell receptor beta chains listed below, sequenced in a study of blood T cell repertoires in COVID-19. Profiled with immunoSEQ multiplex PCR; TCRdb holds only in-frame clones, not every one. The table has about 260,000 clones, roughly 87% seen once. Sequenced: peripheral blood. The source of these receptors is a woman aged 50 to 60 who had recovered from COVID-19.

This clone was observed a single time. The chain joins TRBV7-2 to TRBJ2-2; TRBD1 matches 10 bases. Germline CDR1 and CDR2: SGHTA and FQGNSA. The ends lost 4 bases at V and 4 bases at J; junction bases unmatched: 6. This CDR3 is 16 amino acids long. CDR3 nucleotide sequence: TGTGCCAGCAGCTGGGGGACAGGGGCGGGCACCGGGGAGCTGTTTTTT. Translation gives CASSWGTGAGTGELFF.

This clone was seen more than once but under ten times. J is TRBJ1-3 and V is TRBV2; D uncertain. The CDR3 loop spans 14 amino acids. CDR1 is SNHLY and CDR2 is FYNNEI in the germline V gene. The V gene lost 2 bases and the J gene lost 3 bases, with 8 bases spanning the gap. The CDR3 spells CASSEQVFGNTIYF. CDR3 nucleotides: TGTGCCAGCAGTGAACAGGTCTTTGGAAACACCATATATTTT.

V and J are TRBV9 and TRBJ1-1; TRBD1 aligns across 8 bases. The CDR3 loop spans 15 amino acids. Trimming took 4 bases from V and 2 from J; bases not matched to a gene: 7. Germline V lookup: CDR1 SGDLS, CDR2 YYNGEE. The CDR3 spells CASSPRTGINTEAFF. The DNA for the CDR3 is TGTGCCAGCAGCCCTCGGACAGGGATAAACACTGAAGCTTTCTTT.

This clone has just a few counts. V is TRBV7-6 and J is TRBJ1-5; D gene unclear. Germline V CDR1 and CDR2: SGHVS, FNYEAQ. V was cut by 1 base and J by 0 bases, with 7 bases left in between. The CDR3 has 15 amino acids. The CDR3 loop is CASSLGLDSNQPQHF. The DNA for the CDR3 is TGTGCCAGCAGCTTAGGACTGGATAGCAATCAGCCCCAGCATTTT. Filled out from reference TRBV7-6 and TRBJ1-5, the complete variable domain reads GAGVSQSPRYKVTKRGQDVALRCDPISGHVSLYWYRQALGQGPEFLTYFNYEAQQDKSGLPNDRFSAERPEGSISTLTIQRTEQRDSAMYRCASSLGLDSNQPQHFGDGTRLSIL.

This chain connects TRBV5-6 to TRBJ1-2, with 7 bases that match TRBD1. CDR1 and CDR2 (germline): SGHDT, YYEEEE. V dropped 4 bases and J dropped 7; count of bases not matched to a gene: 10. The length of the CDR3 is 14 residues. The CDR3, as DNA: TGTGCCAGCAGCACATCCAGACAGGGCCGTGGCTACACCTTC. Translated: CASSTSRQGRGYTF.

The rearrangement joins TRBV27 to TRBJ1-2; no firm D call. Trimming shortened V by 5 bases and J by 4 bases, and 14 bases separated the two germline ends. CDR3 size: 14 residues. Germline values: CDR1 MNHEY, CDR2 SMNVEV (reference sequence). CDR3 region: CASSRTRSFYGYTF. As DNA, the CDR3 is TGTGCCAGCAGTCGTACTCGCTCATTCTATGGCTACACCTTC.

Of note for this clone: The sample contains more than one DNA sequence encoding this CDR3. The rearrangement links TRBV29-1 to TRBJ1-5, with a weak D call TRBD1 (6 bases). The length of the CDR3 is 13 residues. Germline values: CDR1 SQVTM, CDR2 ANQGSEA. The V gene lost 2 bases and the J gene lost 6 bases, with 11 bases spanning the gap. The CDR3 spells CSVETGLGQPQHF. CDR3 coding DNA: TGCAGCGTTGAAACAGGGCTGGGTCAGCCCCAGCATTTT.

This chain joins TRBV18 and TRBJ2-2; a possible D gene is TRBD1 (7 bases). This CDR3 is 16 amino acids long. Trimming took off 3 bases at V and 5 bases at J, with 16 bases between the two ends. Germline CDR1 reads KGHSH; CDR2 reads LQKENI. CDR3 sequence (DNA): TGTGCCAGCTCACCCCCAGGGGGGCTTCGGACCGGGGAGCTGTTTTTT. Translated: CASSPPGGLRTGELFF.

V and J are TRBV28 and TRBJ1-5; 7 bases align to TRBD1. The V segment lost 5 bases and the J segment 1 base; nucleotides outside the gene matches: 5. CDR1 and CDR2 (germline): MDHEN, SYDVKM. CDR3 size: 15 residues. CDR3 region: CASSAGGPSNQPQHF. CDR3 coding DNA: TGTGCCAGCAGTGCAGGGGGTCCAAGCAATCAGCCCCAGCATTTT.

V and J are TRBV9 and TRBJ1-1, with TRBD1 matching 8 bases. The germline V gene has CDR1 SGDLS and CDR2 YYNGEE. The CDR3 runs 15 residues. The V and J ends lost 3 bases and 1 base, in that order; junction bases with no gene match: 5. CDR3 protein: CASSAPGGPNTEAFF. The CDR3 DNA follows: TGTGCCAGCAGCGCACCAGGGGGCCCGAACACTGAAGCTTTCTTT.

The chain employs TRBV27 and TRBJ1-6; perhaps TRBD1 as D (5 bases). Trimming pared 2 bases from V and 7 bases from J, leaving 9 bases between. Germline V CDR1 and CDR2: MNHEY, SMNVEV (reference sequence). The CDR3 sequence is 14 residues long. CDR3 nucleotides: TGTGCCAGCAGTTTAGGCGGGGCCAATTCACCCCTCCACTTT. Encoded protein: CASSLGGANSPLHF.

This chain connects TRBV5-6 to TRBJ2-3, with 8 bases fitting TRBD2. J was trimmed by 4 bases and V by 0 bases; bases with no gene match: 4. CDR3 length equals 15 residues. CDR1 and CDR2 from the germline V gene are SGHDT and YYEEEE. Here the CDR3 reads CASSLAGGKSDTQYF. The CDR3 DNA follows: TGTGCCAGCAGCTTGGCGGGGGGGAAATCAGATACGCAGTATTTT.

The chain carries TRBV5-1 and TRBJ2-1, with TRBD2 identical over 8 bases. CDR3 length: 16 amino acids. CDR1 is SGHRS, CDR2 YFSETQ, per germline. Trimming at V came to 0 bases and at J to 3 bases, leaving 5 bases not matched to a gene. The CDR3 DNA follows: TGCGCCAGCAGCTTGGTCGGGAGGGCCGTCTACAATGAGCAGTTCTTC. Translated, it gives CASSLVGRAVYNEQFF.